This T cell receptor (beta chain) is from a study of T-cell memory formation after mild COVID-19. TCRdb used MiXCR to reprocess the 5' RACE reads, holding one entry per CDR3 protein. The sample contains 350,000 to 500,000 distinct CDR3 sequences, less than 25% of which appear only once. Germline assignment: CDR1 LGHNA and CDR2 YNFKEQ. The CDR3 has 20 residues. Unmatched junction bases numbered 10, after V lost 0 bases and J lost 0 bases. The clonotype comes from an adult woman who had mild COVID-19 (a few samples of this study predate the infection). Cell type and time point are not known. Source material: PBMCs or a T cell subset sorted from them (not recorded which). The chain links TRBV4-2 to TRBJ2-2, with 10 positions matching TRBD2. CDR3 protein: CASSQDQASGGAANTGELFF. CDR3 in DNA: TGTGCCAGCAGCCAAGATCAGGCTAGCGGGGGTGCAGCGAACACCGGGGAGCTGTTTTTT.